Below are 30 T cell receptor beta chains sequenced from a single sample in a study of T-cell reconstitution after alpha-beta-depleted transplantation in children. As it was prepared, the TCRbeta library received unique molecular identifiers. One entry per CDR3 protein results from TCRdb running MiXCR on the PCR reads. The sample has 250,000 to 300,000 distinct CDR3 sequences, 9.9% seen once. The sample here was PBMCs from the stem cell graft donor, taken from the stem cell graft. These receptor sequences come from a human donor who donated a stem cell graft to a child with SCID.

The chain has TRBV12-3 or TRBV12-4 and TRBJ1-6, with 7 nucleotides matching TRBD1. V lost 6 bases to trimming and J lost 5 bases; unmatched junction nucleotides: 4. This CDR3 is 14 amino acids long. CDR3 bases: TGTGCCAGCAGACTTGACAGGGATAATTCACCCCTCCACTTT. Residues: CASRLDRDNSPLHF.

The V gene is TRBV6-5, the J gene TRBJ2-5; D is unresolved. The length of the CDR3 is 16 residues. Germline lookup yields CDR1 MNHEY and CDR2 SVGAGI. Trimming cost V 0 bases and J 5 bases, with 16 bases left between them. CDR3 in amino acids: CASSYSSALRTETQYF. CDR3 nucleotides: TGTGCCAGCAGTTACTCCAGTGCGCTTAGGACGGAGACCCAGTACTTC.

This clonotype was counted at least ten times. This chain links TRBV11-2 with TRBJ1-1, with 7 bases aligning to TRBD1. The germline CDR1 and CDR2 sequences are SGHAT and FQNNGV. After removal of 1 base from V and 5 bases from J, the junction contained 4 bases not matched to a gene. The CDR3 runs to 14 residues. CDR3 in amino acids: CASSLVAGGTEAFF. DNA of the CDR3: TGTGCCAGCAGCTTAGTGGCAGGGGGGACTGAAGCTTTCTTT.

This clonotype was seen only a few times. The rearrangement joins TRBV5-1 to TRBJ2-1; 13 bases are a match to TRBD2. V trimming: 0 bases; J trimming: 9 bases; junction bases outside the gene matches: 6. Per the germline V gene, CDR1 is SGHRS and CDR2 is YFSETQ. This CDR3 comprises 16 residues. Written as DNA, the CDR3 is TGCGCCAGCAGCTTGGATGGGACTAGCGGGGTGGGTGAGCAGTTCTTC. Protein product: CASSLDGTSGVGEQFF.

This clonotype was seen a few times. V and J are TRBV7-9 and TRBJ2-2; 9 nucleotides line up with TRBD1. The trim removed 5 bases at V and 0 bases at J, leaving 7 bases unmatched. Germline values: CDR1 SEHNR, CDR2 FQNEAQ (reference sequence). This CDR3 is built from 17 residues. The CDR3 protein is CASSMPGTGSNTGELFF. Here the CDR3 DNA reads TGTGCCAGCAGCATGCCCGGGACAGGGTCGAACACCGGGGAGCTGTTTTTT.

The chain combines TRBV12-3 or TRBV12-4 with TRBJ1-5; a weak D match, TRBD1 (5 bases). This CDR3 contains 16 residues. V was cut by 1 base and J by 0 bases, with 10 bases left in between. CDR3 sequence reads: CASSLDRQHSNQPQHF. In nucleotides, the CDR3 is TGTGCCAGCAGTTTAGACAGGCAACATAGCAATCAGCCCCAGCATTTT.

Notes on this clonotype: A clone one base away is much larger, so this may be a read error. This rearrangement joins TRBV3-1 to TRBJ2-5; 9 bases line up with TRBD2. Germline assignment: CDR1 LGHDT and CDR2 YNNKEL (reference sequence). Trimming took 6 bases from V and 2 from J; bases not matched to a gene: 4. The CDR3 loop spans 14 amino acids. CDR3 sequence: CASRHSGGQETQYF. The DNA of the CDR3 is TGTGCCAGCAGACATAGCGGGGGACAAGAGACCCAGTACTTC.

This clonotype showed up many times. V and J are TRBV5-6 and TRBJ2-7; 9 positions match TRBD1. The CDR3 covers 14 residues. Germline-derived CDR1 and CDR2 are SGHDT and YYEEEE. J gave up 10 bases and V 0 bases, and 8 bases lay outside the gene matches. CDR3 in amino acids: CASSLELGTGSQYF. CDR3 sequence (DNA): TGTGCCAGCAGCTTGGAATTGGGGACAGGGAGTCAGTACTTC.

This clonotype has just a few counts. V and J are TRBV9 and TRBJ2-2; D perhaps matches TRBD2 (7 bases). V was cut by 2 bases and J by 1 base, with 9 bases left in between. The germline V gene has CDR1 SGDLS and CDR2 YYNGEE. The CDR3 extends over 15 amino acids. The CDR3 DNA reads TGTGCCAGCAGCGTCGGGGGGCTGAACACCGGGGAGCTGTTTTTT. Its translation is CASSVGGLNTGELFF. Full variable domain (rest looked up from reference TRBV9 and TRBJ2-2): DSGVTQTPKHLITATGQRVTLRCSPRSGDLSVYWYQQSLDQGLQFLIQYYNGEERAKGNILERFSAQQFPDLHSELNLSSLELGDSALYFCASSVGGLNTGELFFGEGSRLTVL.

The V call is TRBV18, the J call TRBJ2-1; the D is unclear. Germline V gives CDR1 KGHSH, CDR2 LQKENI. V was cut by 4 bases and J by 10 bases, with 17 bases left in between. The CDR3 sequence is 14 residues long. As DNA, the CDR3 is TGTGCCAGCTCACTATCTTACCTTAGCCAGGAGCAGTTCTTC. As protein: CASSLSYLSQEQFF.

This clonotype was recorded many times. The rearrangement links TRBV12-3 or TRBV12-4 to TRBJ2-3; D perhaps matches TRBD1 (6 bases). V was clipped by 2 bases and J by 3 bases, with 15 bases between them. This CDR3 contains 16 residues. The CDR3 is CASSLTGTRGTDTQYF. The DNA of the CDR3 is TGTGCCAGCAGTTTAACCGGGACAAGAGGTACAGATACGCAGTATTTT.

V usage is TRBV2 and J usage is TRBJ2-1, with TRBD2 matching over 7 bases. The J segment lost 1 base and the V segment lost 9 bases, leaving 3 bases of the junction unmatched. Germline V CDR1 and CDR2: SNHLY, FYNNEI. The CDR3 loop spans 13 amino acids. The CDR3 nucleotides read TGTGCCAGAAGCGGGGCGTCCTACAATGAGCAGTTCTTC. Encoded protein: CARSGASYNEQFF.

This sequence joins TRBV6-4 and TRBJ2-1; 10 bases agree with TRBD2. Trimming at V came to 2 bases and at J to 5 bases, leaving 0 bases not matched to a gene. The germline gives CDR1 MRHNA, CDR2 SNTAGT. The CDR3 runs 14 residues. The CDR3 region has the DNA TGTGCCAGCAGTGACACTAGCGGGGACAATGAGCAGTTCTTC. It yields the protein CASSDTSGDNEQFF.

This clonotype was picked up a small number of times. The V call is TRBV29-1, the J call TRBJ2-3; 9 positions agree with TRBD1. V lost 3 bases, J lost 2 bases, and 6 bases stayed unmatched. This CDR3 is 15 amino acids long. Per germline, CDR1 SQVTM and CDR2 ANQGSEA. DNA for the CDR3: TGCAGCGTTGAGAGGACAGGGGATCTCACAGATACGCAGTATTTT. Protein sequence: CSVERTGDLTDTQYF.

This clonotype was counted a few times. The chain links TRBV5-5 to TRBJ2-2, with a tentative D call TRBD2 (6 bases). Trimming took 0 bases from V and 5 from J, leaving 11 bases between them. The germline V gene has CDR1 SGHKS and CDR2 YYEKEE (reference sequence). The CDR3 contains 15 residues. The CDR3 here is CASSLGGTETGELFF. The CDR3 nucleotides read TGTGCCAGCAGCTTGGGTGGGACTGAAACCGGGGAGCTGTTTTTT. The full variable domain, completed using reference TRBV5-5 and TRBJ2-2, is DAGVTQSPTHLIKTRGQQVTLRCSPISGHKSVSWYQQVLGQGPQFIFQYYEKEERGRGNFPDRFSARQFPNYSSELNVNALLLGDSALYLCASSLGGTETGELFFGEGSRLTVL.

This clonotype was observed many times. The V gene is TRBV4-1, the J gene TRBJ1-1, with 7 bases aligning to TRBD1. This CDR3 region has 17 residues. Looked up from germline, CDR1 is MGHRA and CDR2 is YSYEKL. V gave up 0 bases and J gave up 1 base; unmatched junction bases: 8. The CDR3 reads CASSQDWKGAQNTEAFF. CDR3 sequence (DNA): TGCGCCAGCAGCCAAGATTGGAAGGGGGCTCAGAACACTGAAGCTTTCTTT.

The chain joins TRBV9 to TRBJ2-2; 13 nucleotides agree with TRBD2. This CDR3 has 19 residues. With 4 bases clipped from V and 4 bases from J, the junction kept 13 bases outside the gene matches. Germline CDR1 and CDR2: SGDLS and YYNGEE. The CDR3 loop reads CASSPRTTGLAGSTGELFF. Written as DNA, the CDR3 is TGTGCCAGCAGCCCTCGAACTACGGGACTAGCGGGGAGCACCGGGGAGCTGTTTTTT. The variable domain in full, completed from reference TRBV9 and TRBJ2-2, reads DSGVTQTPKHLITATGQRVTLRCSPRSGDLSVYWYQQSLDQGLQFLIQYYNGEERAKGNILERFSAQQFPDLHSELNLSSLELGDSALYFCASSPRTTGLAGSTGELFFGEGSRLTVL.

At least ten counts were recorded for this clonotype. The rearrangement joins TRBV7-9 to TRBJ2-7; no reliable D call. CDR1 and CDR2 (germline): SEHNR, FQNEAQ (reference sequence). The length of the CDR3 is 13 residues. Trimming left V 5 bases short and J 0 bases short, with 8 bases between. The CDR3 loop is CASSPSSSYEQYF. In DNA, the CDR3 is TGTGCCAGCAGCCCCTCAAGCTCCTACGAGCAGTACTTC.

This clonotype has a handful of counts. This sequence joins TRBV4-1 and TRBJ2-3; 9 positions match TRBD1. The J segment lost 1 base and the V segment lost 2 bases, leaving 10 bases of the junction unmatched. CDR1 and CDR2 (germline): MGHRA, YSYEKL. The CDR3 loop spans 18 amino acids. In nucleotides, the CDR3 is TGCGCCAGCAGCCAATTTTTCCCACAGGGGGCTGGCACAGATACGCAGTATTTT. Its protein is CASSQFFPQGAGTDTQYF.

CDR3 bases: TGTGCCAGTAGTCGACTAGCGGTAACCTACGAGCAGTACTTC. This gives the protein CASSRLAVTYEQYF. V is TRBV7-2 and J is TRBJ2-7; TRBD2 matches at 9 bases. V gave up 9 bases and J gave up 2 bases; unmatched junction bases: 8. CDR1 and CDR2 (germline): SGHTA, FQGNSA. This CDR3 is built from 14 residues. The full variable domain, with the rest looked up from reference TRBV7-2 and TRBJ2-7, is GAGVSQSPSNKVTEKGKDVELRCDPISGHTALYWYRQSLGQGLEFLIYFQGNSAPDKSGLPSDRFSAERTGGSVSTLTIQRTQQEDSAVYLCASSRLAVTYEQYFGPGTRLTVT.

This clonotype came up a few times. This chain links TRBV6-1 with TRBJ2-6, with D perhaps matching TRBD1 (6 bases). Trimming left V 4 bases short and J 0 bases short, with 13 bases between. The CDR3 is 17 amino acids. Germline values: CDR1 MNHNS, CDR2 SASEGT. The CDR3 is CASSVLTGPSGANVLTF. CDR3 nucleotide sequence: TGTGCCAGCAGTGTCCTAACAGGGCCCTCTGGGGCCAACGTCCTGACTTTC.

CDR3: CASSLGTALSYNEQFF. The CDR3 nucleotides are TGTGCCAGCAGCTTAGGGACAGCACTGTCCTACAATGAGCAGTTCTTC. The rearrangement links TRBV11-2 to TRBJ2-1, with D perhaps matching TRBD1 (6 bases). The length of the CDR3 is 16 residues. Germline lookup yields CDR1 SGHAT and CDR2 FQNNGV. V lost 1 base to trimming and J lost 1 base, with 11 bases between them.

This clonotype occurred a few times. This chain connects TRBV6-1 to TRBJ2-1, with D perhaps TRBD1 or TRBD2 (5 bases each). Germline loops: CDR1 MNHNS, CDR2 SASEGT. The CDR3 extends over 15 amino acids. V gave up 5 bases and J gave up 10 bases, with 21 bases separating them. The CDR3 loop is CASSPRDPALGEQFF. The CDR3 DNA reads TGTGCCAGCAGTCCCAGGGACCCTGCCTTGGGAGAGCAGTTCTTC.

Only a few counts were recorded for this clonotype. The chain employs TRBV28 and TRBJ1-6; 7 bases map to TRBD1. The CDR3 length is 17 residues. V shed 5 bases, J shed 0 bases, and the junction held 7 bases outside the gene matches. CDR1 is MDHEN and CDR2 is SYDVKM in the germline V gene. This chain's CDR3 is CASSNAGGSSYNSPLHF. For the CDR3, the DNA is TGTGCCAGCAGTAACGCAGGGGGGAGCTCCTATAATTCACCCCTCCACTTT.

There are a few counts of this clonotype. The J gene is TRBJ2-2, the V gene TRBV7-2, with D possibly matching TRBD1 (6 bases). Germline values: CDR1 SGHTA, CDR2 FQGNSA. V lost 1 base to trimming and J lost 4 bases, with 10 bases between them. The CDR3 length is 15 residues. This chain's CDR3 is CASSLERGITGELFF. The CDR3 coding sequence is TGTGCCAGCAGCTTAGAGAGGGGGATCACCGGGGAGCTGTTTTTT.

This chain connects TRBV10-3 to TRBJ2-7; 7 nucleotides line up with TRBD1. This CDR3 region has 14 residues. After removal of 5 bases from V and 3 bases from J, the junction contained 7 bases not matched to a gene. Germline V CDR1 and CDR2: ENHRY, SYGVKD. This CDR3 is CAISRTGADYEQYF. The CDR3 nucleotides are TGTGCCATCAGTAGAACAGGGGCCGACTACGAGCAGTACTTC.

The rearrangement joins TRBV7-9 to TRBJ2-2; D may be TRBD1 or TRBD2 (6 bases each). CDR1 is SEHNR, CDR2 FQNEAQ, per germline (reference sequence). The V end was cut by 3 bases, the J end by 5 bases, with 13 bases between. This CDR3 is 15 amino acids long. DNA of the CDR3: TGTGCCAGCAGCTTGGGACTTCAGGGGACCGGGGAGCTGTTTTTT. Encoded protein: CASSLGLQGTGELFF.

The CDR3 sequence is CASSQEPLDGKYF. CDR3 nucleotide sequence: TGTGCCAGCAGCCAAGAACCTCTGGATGGAAAGTACTTC. The chain combines TRBV3-1 with TRBJ2-4; D remains ambiguous. The V end was cut by 0 bases, the J end by 14 bases, with 14 bases between. CDR1 is LGHDT, CDR2 YNNKEL, per germline (reference sequence). CDR3 size: 13 residues.

There are many counts of this clonotype. The chain is built from TRBV12-3 or TRBV12-4 and TRBJ2-7, with D possibly being TRBD2 (7 bases). The V end was cut by 1 base, the J end by 3 bases, with 10 bases between. The CDR3 spans 14 residues. CDR3 sequence (DNA): TGTGCCAGCAGTTTAGGCGGGGGCGGCTACGAGCAGTACTTC. Translated: CASSLGGGGYEQYF.

This sequence joins TRBV5-1 and TRBJ2-2; possibly TRBD2 for D (5 bases). This CDR3 comprises 15 residues. Germline loops: CDR1 SGHRS, CDR2 YFSETQ. The V gene lost 4 bases and the J gene lost 2 bases, with 12 bases spanning the gap. This chain's CDR3 is CASSPGGLNTGELFF. The CDR3 region has the DNA TGCGCCAGCAGCCCGGGCGGACTCAACACCGGGGAGCTGTTTTTT.